This passage covers 25 T cell receptor beta chains from one sample sequenced in a study of Tregs in tolerant kidney transplant recipients. Mixed chimerism was transient after nonmyeloablative marrow transplants from related graft donors. The repertoire was sequenced with immunoSEQ multiplex PCR; TCRdb's copy has only in-frame clones and lacks some. The sample carries about 22,000 clones, over 70% recorded once. This sample comprised CD8+ T cells from blood (PBMCs), obtained 6 months after the transplant. These receptors came from a human patient who received a combined kidney and bone marrow transplant. Some T cells may be provided by the graft donor.

V and J are TRBV2 and TRBJ1-4; TRBD1 aligns across 7 bases. There are 17 residues in the CDR3. V lost 6 bases, J lost 5 bases, and 15 bases stayed unmatched. Germline-derived CDR1 and CDR2 are SNHLY and FYNNEI. The CDR3 sequence: CASSDSSPGQMNEKLFF. CDR3 DNA: TGTGCCAGCAGCGATTCCTCCCCGGGACAGATGAATGAAAAACTGTTTTTT.

The chain combines TRBV13 with TRBJ2-2; 11 nucleotides line up with TRBD2. Germline assignment: CDR1 PRHDT and CDR2 FYEKMQ (reference sequence). V shed 2 bases and J 2 bases; nucleotides not matched to a gene: 4. This CDR3 is built from 17 residues. This chain's CDR3 is CASSLYGTSGNTGELFF. DNA for the CDR3: TGTGCCAGCAGCTTATATGGGACTAGCGGTAACACCGGGGAGCTGTTTTTT.

CDR3 bases: TGCGCCAGCAGCCAAGATTACCCTAGCGGGGCCTACACAGATACGCAGTATTTT. Its protein is CASSQDYPSGAYTDTQYF. This chain connects TRBV4-3 to TRBJ2-3; TRBD2 matches at 9 bases. With 0 bases clipped from V and 2 bases from J, the junction kept 9 bases outside the gene matches. The CDR3 is 18 residues long. The germline V gene has CDR1 LGHNA and CDR2 YSLEER.

This CDR3 reads CASSSPGLTDTQYF. The CDR3, as DNA: TGTGCCAGCAGCTCTCCTGGACTTACAGATACGCAGTATTTT. The chain combines TRBV5-4 with TRBJ2-3; D perhaps matches TRBD2 (5 bases). V shed 3 bases and J shed 3 bases, with 11 bases lying between them. CDR1 and CDR2 from the germline V gene are SGHNT and YYREEE (reference sequence). The CDR3 has 14 amino acids.

The chain uses TRBV19 and TRBJ1-1, with D perhaps TRBD1 (6 bases). This CDR3 has 13 residues. V was clipped by 6 bases and J by 1 base, with 9 bases between them. Germline V lookup: CDR1 LNHDA, CDR2 SQIVND (reference sequence). CDR3 residues: CASSRGGNTEAFF. CDR3 sequence (DNA): TGTGCCAGTAGCAGAGGGGGGAACACTGAAGCTTTCTTT.

Worth noting for this clone: The same CDR3 also results from other DNA sequences found in this sample. The chain links TRBV13 to TRBJ2-7, with TRBD1 as a possible D gene (5 bases). Germline V gives CDR1 PRHDT, CDR2 FYEKMQ (reference sequence). The V and J ends lost 0 bases and 6 bases respectively, with 6 bases between them. This CDR3 contains 12 residues. In nucleotides, the CDR3 is TGTGCCAGCAGCTTAGGAAGGGGCGAGCAGTACTTC. It encodes CASSLGRGEQYF.

This clone appeared once. The germline gene is not matched at one end of the junction; a read error may be the cause. In the same sample, other DNA sequences code for this CDR3. The J gene is TRBJ1-6, the V gene TRBV6-5; D possibly corresponds to TRBD1 (6 bases). This CDR3 comprises 16 residues. Germline V gene sequence: CDR1 MNHEY, CDR2 SVGAGI. For the CDR3, the DNA is TGTGCCAGCAGTTACTCGATACAGGGCTATAATTCCCCCCTCCACTTT. Its translation: CASSYSIQGYNSPLHF.

The CDR3 sequence: CASSQGALYGRTYEQYF. The CDR3 DNA sequence: TGTGCCAGCAGCCAAGGGGCCCTATACGGGAGGACCTACGAGCAGTACTTC. The chain links TRBV5-8 to TRBJ2-7; 7 bases match TRBD2. There are 17 residues in the CDR3. Trimming took 4 bases from V and 2 from J; bases not matched to a gene: 15. Germline V gene lookup returns CDR1 SGHTS and CDR2 YDEGEE.

V is TRBV11-3 and J is TRBJ2-3; 11 bases fit TRBD2. Germline lookup yields CDR1 SGHNT and CDR2 YENEEA. The CDR3 runs to 16 residues. V shed 5 bases, J shed 0 bases, and the junction held 4 bases outside the gene matches. The CDR3 DNA sequence: TGTGCCAGCAGCCCCCGGACTAGCGGGAGCACAGATACGCAGTATTTT. This translates into CASSPRTSGSTDTQYF.

This chain joins TRBV11-1 and TRBJ2-7, with TRBD1 matching over 9 bases. This CDR3 comprises 14 residues. V trimming: 3 bases; J trimming: 1 base; junction bases outside the gene matches: 1. Germline CDR1 SGHAT, CDR2 FQDESV (reference sequence). The DNA of the CDR3 is TGTGCCAGCAGCTTTGGACAGGGGTCCTACGAGCAGTACTTC. This sequence encodes CASSFGQGSYEQYF.

The chain carries TRBV4-3 and TRBJ2-7, with TRBD1 identical over 7 bases. This CDR3 has 15 amino acids. CDR1 is LGHNA, CDR2 YSLEER, per germline. Trimming at V came to 3 bases and at J to 5 bases, leaving 10 bases not matched to a gene. CDR3 loop: CASSQGETGIHEQYF. The DNA of the CDR3 is TGCGCCAGCAGCCAGGGAGAGACAGGGATACACGAGCAGTACTTC.

This rearrangement joins TRBV4-2 to TRBJ2-6; D perhaps matches TRBD1 (6 bases). Trimming left V 1 base short and J 0 bases short, with 10 bases between. The CDR3 is made up of 17 amino acids. Germline assignment: CDR1 LGHNA and CDR2 YNFKEQ. This chain's CDR3 is CASSQVKGDSGANVLTF. CDR3 sequence (DNA): TGTGCCAGCAGCCAAGTAAAGGGGGACTCTGGGGCCAACGTCCTGACTTTC.

Turning to this clone: One junction end does not reproduce the germline sequence, and a read error may be involved. The identical CDR3 is also encoded by other nucleotide sequences in the sample. The CDR3: CASSPSNTVLESSYNSPLHF. CDR3 DNA sequence: TGTGCCAGCTCACCATCTAACACGGTTCTGGAGAGCTCCTATAATTCCCCCCTCCACTTT. The chain links TRBV18 to TRBJ1-6; D unclear. CDR3 length equals 20 residues. Germline V gene lookup returns CDR1 KGHSH and CDR2 LQKENI. Based on the CDR3 plus reference TRBV18 and TRBJ1-6, the full variable domain is NAGVMQNPRHLVRRRGQEARLRCSPMKGHSHVYWYRQLPEEGLKFMVYLQKENIIDESGMPKERFSAEFPKEGPSILRIQQVVRGDSAAYFCASSPSNTVLESSYNSPLHFGNGTRLTVT.

V usage is TRBV20-1 and J usage is TRBJ2-1, with D unclear. The CDR3 length is 11 residues. The germline gives CDR1 DFQATT, CDR2 SNEGSKA (reference sequence). The V gene lost 1 base and the J gene lost 9 bases, with 7 bases spanning the gap. The CDR3 here is CSARAVLEQFF. Here the CDR3 DNA reads TGCAGTGCTAGAGCGGTCCTTGAGCAGTTCTTC.

The rearrangement joins TRBV7-2 to TRBJ2-1, with D possibly TRBD2 on 6 matching bases. V dropped 7 bases and J dropped 4 bases, with 17 bases sitting between them. Germline CDR1 SGHTA, CDR2 FQGNSA. The CDR3 length is 15 residues. This chain's CDR3 is CASTISTGVYNEQFF. The CDR3 nucleotides read TGTGCCAGCACCATCTCCACGGGGGTGTACAATGAGCAGTTCTTC.

The chain links TRBV18 to TRBJ2-7; D remains ambiguous. V shed 2 bases and J shed 5 bases, with 10 bases lying between them. The CDR3 sequence is 13 residues long. Germline loops: CDR1 KGHSH, CDR2 LQKENI. The CDR3 DNA follows: TGTGCCAGCTCACCAAACTTCCGGGACGAGCAGTACTTC. The encoded protein is CASSPNFRDEQYF.

The V gene is TRBV11-2, the J gene TRBJ2-5; 7 nucleotides line up with TRBD1. This CDR3 contains 15 residues. CDR1 is SGHAT, CDR2 FQNNGV, per germline. V dropped 1 base and J dropped 10; count of bases not matched to a gene: 12. The CDR3 DNA is TGTGCCAGCAGCTTAGGAATGGGCAGGGGGAGTAGCCAGTACTTC. Translated, it gives CASSLGMGRGSSQYF.

The chain recombines TRBV7-3 with TRBJ1-5; 7 bases align to TRBD1. After removal of 5 bases from V and 4 bases from J, the junction contained 8 bases not matched to a gene. CDR3 length: 15 residues. The germline V gene encodes CDR1 SGHTA and CDR2 FQGTGA. CDR3 in amino acids: CASSPTPTGNQPQHF. DNA of the CDR3: TGTGCCAGCAGCCCAACCCCGACAGGGAATCAGCCCCAGCATTTT. Combining the CDR3 with reference TRBV7-3 and TRBJ1-5 gives the whole variable domain GAGVSQTPSNKVTEKGKYVELRCDPISGHTALYWYRQSLGQGPEFLIYFQGTGAADDSGLPNDRFFAVRPEGSVSTLKIQRTERGDSAVYLCASSPTPTGNQPQHFGDGTRLSIL.

This clone showed up just a few times. The V and J genes are TRBV7-2 and TRBJ2-1; 12 bases line up with TRBD2. The germline V gene encodes CDR1 SGHTA and CDR2 FQGNSA. Unmatched junction bases numbered 5, after V lost 5 bases and J lost 3 bases. The length of the CDR3 is 16 residues. In DNA form, the CDR3 reads TGTGCCAGCAGCCGCAGACTAGCGGGAGACTACAATGAGCAGTTCTTC. Its translation is CASSRRLAGDYNEQFF.

The gene calls are TRBV13 and TRBJ2-7; 7 bases are a match to TRBD2. Germline CDR1 PRHDT, CDR2 FYEKMQ (reference sequence). The CDR3 has 14 amino acids. Losses at the gene ends were 5 bases for V and 6 bases for J; bases not matched to a gene: 10. The CDR3 coding sequence is TGTGCCAGCAGCCCCCCCGGACTAGTTCGCGAGCAGTACTTC. Its protein product is CASSPPGLVREQYF.

The V and J genes are TRBV9 and TRBJ2-6, with 7 bases lining up with TRBD1. The CDR3 has 17 amino acids. CDR1 is SGDLS and CDR2 is YYNGEE in the germline V gene. The V segment lost 5 bases and the J segment 0 bases; nucleotides outside the gene matches: 8. As DNA, the CDR3 is TGTGCCAGCAGGGCCGGGACAGCCTCCTCTGGGGCCAACGTCCTGACTTTC. Protein product: CASRAGTASSGANVLTF.

CDR3 in DNA: TGTGCCAGCAGTTGGTCAGGGAAGGGCAACTATGGCTACACCTTC. This gives the protein CASSWSGKGNYGYTF. V and J are TRBV27 and TRBJ1-2; a possible D gene is TRBD1 (5 bases). From germline, CDR1 is MNHEY and CDR2 SMNVEV (reference sequence). Trimming pared 4 bases from V and 2 bases from J, leaving 14 bases between. The CDR3 has 15 residues.

The chain has TRBV7-3 and TRBJ2-7; D is unresolved. The CDR3 is made up of 13 amino acids. Per germline, CDR1 SGHTA and CDR2 FQGTGA. V dropped 3 bases and J dropped 6 bases, with 12 bases sitting between them. The CDR3 sequence: CASSFSTSSEQYF. The CDR3 DNA reads as TGTGCCAGCAGCTTCTCAACGTCTAGCGAGCAGTACTTC. Full variable domain (missing parts from reference TRBV7-3 and TRBJ2-7): GAGVSQTPSNKVTEKGKYVELRCDPISGHTALYWYRQSLGQGPEFLIYFQGTGAADDSGLPNDRFFAVRPEGSVSTLKIQRTERGDSAVYLCASSFSTSSEQYFGPGTRLTVT.

The rearrangement links TRBV7-9 to TRBJ2-5; D unclear. The CDR3 runs to 14 residues. With 5 bases removed from V and 5 bases from J, the gap between germline ends came to 15 bases. Germline CDR1 and CDR2: SEHNR and FQNEAQ (reference sequence). The chain's CDR3 is CASSETMGLETQYF. Here the CDR3 DNA reads TGTGCCAGCAGCGAGACAATGGGCCTGGAGACCCAGTACTTC.

This sequence joins TRBV19 and TRBJ2-3; 10 positions agree with TRBD2. Germline trimming cut 8 bases from V and 5 bases from J; bases unmatched to any gene: 7. In germline, CDR1 is LNHDA, CDR2 SQIVND (reference sequence). This CDR3 is 14 amino acids long. The chain's CDR3 is CASGLAGGLDTQYF. CDR3 DNA sequence: TGTGCCAGTGGGTTAGCGGGAGGTTTAGATACGCAGTATTTT. Combining the CDR3 with reference TRBV19 and TRBJ2-3 gives the whole variable domain DGGITQSPKYLFRKEGQNVTLSCEQNLNHDAMYWYRQDPGQGLRLIYYSQIVNDFQKGDIAEGYSVSREKKESFPLTVTSAQKNPTAFYLCASGLAGGLDTQYFGPGTRLTVL.